Reported below is one T cell receptor beta chain. Its antigen is not known. The sample belongs to a study of CD8 T cells in Susac syndrome. The RNA, about 0.5 to 1 ug, was put through reverse transcription using random hexamers. Amplification of TCR beta CDR3 across 54 Vbeta and 13 Jbeta was performed with immunoSEQ multiplex PCR. TCRdb re-analysed the immunoSEQ multiplex PCR reads in MiXCR, keeping a single row per CDR3 protein. This sample carries around 140,000 distinct CDR3 sequences, 80% of them seen once, and the ten largest clones take roughly 0.5%. Regarding the study as a whole: The TCR sequencing and HLA analysis in the study involved a relatively small number of individuals, as the study acknowledged.

Germline lookup yields CDR1 MNHNS and CDR2 SASEGT. V shed 2 bases and J 1 base; nucleotides not matched to a gene: 7. The CDR3 is made up of 17 amino acids. TCR beta from blood CD8+ and CD4+ T cells was sequenced. The sequencing input was CD8+ T cells from PBMCs. The chain recombines TRBV6-1 with TRBJ2-3, with 9 bases fitting TRBD2. The sequence derives from a human donor with multiple sclerosis. Written as DNA, the CDR3 is TGTGCCAGCAGTGAATGGGGAGTAGCGGGGGGCACAGATACGCAGTATTTT. It translates to CASSEWGVAGGTDTQYF.